Listed here are 20 T cell receptor beta chains from one sample, sequenced in a study of blood T cell repertoires in COVID-19. Here immunoSEQ multiplex PCR was the method, and the copy in TCRdb shows in-frame clones only, minus some. The profile shows under 250,000 clones, roughly 90% of them singletons. The specimen sequenced was peripheral blood. The receptors here all came from a woman aged 35 to 49 with acute or convalescent COVID-19.

This clone was picked up one time. This chain connects TRBV5-1 to TRBJ1-3; no definite D call. The CDR3 has 16 residues. In germline, CDR1 is SGHRS, CDR2 YFSETQ. With 1 base removed from V and 2 bases from J, the gap between germline ends came to 13 bases. CDR3 amino acids: CASSLNQAQTGNTIYF. In DNA form, the CDR3 reads TGCGCCAGCAGCTTGAACCAGGCCCAGACTGGAAACACCATATATTTT.

The chain joins TRBV7-8 to TRBJ1-6; D is perhaps TRBD1 (6 bases). This CDR3 is built from 14 residues. With 3 bases removed from V and 4 bases from J, the gap between germline ends came to 7 bases. Germline loops: CDR1 SGHVS, CDR2 FQNEAQ. Written as DNA, the CDR3 is TGTGCCAGCAGCTTTCAGGGGTATAATTCACCCCTCCACTTT. It is translated as CASSFQGYNSPLHF.

The rearrangement uses TRBV11-2 and TRBJ2-2; 8 bases line up with TRBD2. From germline, CDR1 is SGHAT and CDR2 FQNNGV. The CDR3 extends over 16 amino acids. V lost 2 bases, J lost 1 base, and 3 bases stayed unmatched. The CDR3 protein is CASSLWAGGNTGELFF. CDR3 sequence (DNA): TGTGCCAGCAGCTTATGGGCGGGAGGGAACACCGGGGAGCTGTTTTTT.

The V and J genes are TRBV4-1 and TRBJ2-3, with D possibly TRBD2 on 5 matching bases. Germline V lookup: CDR1 MGHRA, CDR2 YSYEKL. V lost 0 bases and J 4 bases, leaving 14 bases between the germline ends. The CDR3 has 16 amino acids. CDR3 DNA: TGCGCCAGCAGCCAAGAGGTGAGGGAACCGGCAGATACGCAGTATTTT. This gives the protein CASSQEVREPADTQYF.

The chain employs TRBV4-2 and TRBJ2-1; D not resolved. This CDR3 comprises 11 residues. Germline lookup yields CDR1 LGHNA and CDR2 YNFKEQ. V gave up 2 bases and J gave up 7 bases, with 3 bases separating them. CDR3 sequence (DNA): TGTGCCAGCAGCCAACTGAATGAGCAGTTCTTC. Residues: CASSQLNEQFF.

The rearrangement uses TRBV13 and TRBJ2-3; the match to TRBD1 covers 8 bases. Germline assignment: CDR1 PRHDT and CDR2 FYEKMQ (reference sequence). This CDR3 contains 14 residues. V lost 5 bases to trimming and J lost 8 bases; unmatched junction nucleotides: 9. CDR3 amino acids: CASSPQGAIGTQYF. In DNA form, the CDR3 reads TGTGCCAGCAGCCCGCAGGGGGCGATAGGTACGCAGTATTTT.

CDR3 nucleotides: TGTGCCAGCAGTGAAGCTGGGGTACAGGGGTCTTCACCCCTCCACTTT. Translating gives CASSEAGVQGSSPLHF. The V call is TRBV6-1, the J call TRBJ1-6; 7 bases align to TRBD1. V shed 0 bases and J 9 bases; nucleotides not matched to a gene: 8. The CDR3 totals 16 residues. From germline, CDR1 is MNHNS and CDR2 SASEGT.

The rearrangement links TRBV3-1 (or the pseudogene TRBV3-2) to TRBJ2-3; possibly TRBD2 for D (5 bases). V was shortened by 0 bases and J by 4 bases, with 14 bases between the two germline ends. This CDR3 contains 16 residues. CDR1 is LGHDT, CDR2 YNNKEL, per germline (reference sequence). CDR3 nucleotide sequence: TGTGCCAGCAGCCAAGAGCGGCTAGCCACCTCAGATACGCAGTATTTT. Protein sequence: CASSQERLATSDTQYF.

The V call is TRBV25-1, the J call TRBJ1-4; D is possibly TRBD1 (6 bases). CDR1 is MGHDK and CDR2 is SYGVNS in the germline V gene. Deletions cut 7 bases from V and 1 base from J, with 10 bases between. The CDR3 has 14 residues. CDR3 protein: CASTTQGTNEKLFF. The CDR3 DNA follows: TGTGCCAGCACCACACAGGGAACTAATGAAAAACTGTTTTTT.

This clone appeared once. The V gene is TRBV18, the J gene TRBJ1-1, with D uncertain. The V gene lost 4 bases and the J gene lost 1 base, with 16 bases spanning the gap. The germline CDR1 and CDR2 sequences are KGHSH and LQKENI. The CDR3 contains 16 residues. CDR3 residues: CASSREVGSGNTEAFF. CDR3 sequence (DNA): TGTGCCAGCTCACGAGAAGTTGGGAGTGGGAACACTGAAGCTTTCTTT. Using reference TRBV18 and TRBJ1-1 for the parts outside the CDR3, the full variable domain is NAGVMQNPRHLVRRRGQEARLRCSPMKGHSHVYWYRQLPEEGLKFMVYLQKENIIDESGMPKERFSAEFPKEGPSILRIQQVVRGDSAAYFCASSREVGSGNTEAFFGQGTRLTVV.

The chain recombines TRBV9 with TRBJ1-2, with D possibly being TRBD1 (5 bases). CDR1 SGDLS and CDR2 YYNGEE come from the germline V gene. The CDR3 consists of 13 residues. V lost 0 bases and J 6 bases, leaving 9 bases between the germline ends. This CDR3 is CASSVEVGHGYTF. As DNA, the CDR3 is TGTGCCAGCAGCGTAGAGGTGGGGCATGGCTACACCTTC. Together with reference TRBV9 and TRBJ1-2, the CDR3 gives the full variable domain: DSGVTQTPKHLITATGQRVTLRCSPRSGDLSVYWYQQSLDQGLQFLIQYYNGEERAKGNILERFSAQQFPDLHSELNLSSLELGDSALYFCASSVEVGHGYTFGSGTRLTVV.

The chain joins TRBV30 to TRBJ2-7, with 9 bases lining up with TRBD1. Losses at the gene ends were 2 bases for V and 3 bases for J; bases not matched to a gene: 5. The CDR3 is made up of 14 amino acids. CDR1 GTSNPN and CDR2 SVGIG come from the germline V gene (reference sequence). CDR3 sequence (DNA): TGTGCCTGGAGTAAGAGGGACAGGGTCTACGAGCAGTACGTC. It translates to CAWSKRDRVYEQYV.

This sequence joins TRBV6-6 and TRBJ2-7, with TRBD1 matching over 10 bases. V gave up 6 bases and J gave up 6 bases; unmatched junction bases: 2. The CDR3 is 12 residues long. Germline loops: CDR1 MNHNY, CDR2 SVGAGI (reference sequence). Written as DNA, the CDR3 is TGTGCCAGCAGCAGGGACAGGGGCGAGCAGTACGTC. Encoded protein: CASSRDRGEQYV.

This sequence joins TRBV12-3 or TRBV12-4 and TRBJ1-1; D is undetermined. The CDR3 is 13 residues long. V lost 6 bases and J lost 1, with 9 bases in between. This CDR3 is CASRYTENTEAFF. DNA of the CDR3: TGTGCCAGCAGATATACTGAGAACACTGAAGCTTTCTTT.

The V call is TRBV2, the J call TRBJ2-1, with 7 bases matching TRBD1. V was clipped by 8 bases and J by 2 bases; unmatched bases: 12. Germline V gene data show CDR1 as SNHLY and CDR2 as FYNNEI. CDR3 length: 16 residues. The CDR3 DNA is TGTGCCAGCGAACTTATAGAGGGGGCCCCCTACAATGAGCAGTTCTTC. It yields the protein CASELIEGAPYNEQFF.

The chain is built from TRBV11-2 and TRBJ1-1; no definite D call. There are 12 residues in the CDR3. Between the trimmed V and J ends, which lost 4 bases and 11 bases, there was a span of 14 bases. Germline CDR1 and CDR2: SGHAT and FQNNGV. The CDR3 here is CASSSGNSAAFF. The CDR3, as DNA: TGTGCCAGCAGCTCCGGGAACAGTGCGGCTTTCTTT.

This chain links TRBV7-8 with TRBJ2-7, with D possibly TRBD2 on 7 matching bases. CDR3 length: 16 residues. Germline V gene sequence: CDR1 SGHVS, CDR2 FQNEAQ. V lost 0 bases and J lost 5, with 17 bases in between. The CDR3 DNA is TGTGCCAGCAGCTTAGCGGGGGGGCGTGTATCCCACGAGCAGTACGTC. It specifies CASSLAGGRVSHEQYV.

This sequence joins TRBV7-2 and TRBJ1-1, with D hard to call. The V gene's germline CDR1 is SGHTA and CDR2 FQGNSA. CDR3 length: 12 residues. V lost 8 bases and J lost 0, with 7 bases in between. The CDR3 DNA sequence: TGTGCCAGCCGGAGGGTGAACACTGAAGCTTTCTTT. It yields the protein CASRRVNTEAFF.

The genes are TRBV6-5 and TRBJ2-1, with 9 positions matching TRBD1. After removal of 8 bases from V and 8 bases from J, the junction contained 13 bases not matched to a gene. The CDR3 is 15 amino acids. From germline, CDR1 is MNHEY and CDR2 SVGAGI. CDR3 DNA sequence: TGTGCCAGCGTACGAACCGGGACAGGGACTGATGAGCAGTTCTTC. Its protein product is CASVRTGTGTDEQFF.

V gene TRBV21-1 combines with J gene TRBJ1-4; the table's D call TRBD1 went unverified against the DNA. TRBV21-1 is termed a pseudogene. The CDR3 is 14 residues long. In DNA form, the CDR3 reads TGTGCCATCCGATTAGGGAAGGGGGATGAAAAACTGTTTTTT. This codes for CAIRLGKGDEKLFF.